A selection of T cell receptor beta chains follows, all from one sample in a study of blood T cell repertoires in COVID-19. Method: immunoSEQ multiplex PCR; TCRdb's copy keeps in-frame clones and lacks some. The sample holds approximately 380,000 clones, 88% seen once. Sequencing used PBMCs or T cells enriched from blood (not recorded which). The receptors were sampled from a woman aged 18-30 years who had recovered from COVID-19. The CDR3 runs from the conserved cysteine through the conserved F or W. The D gene is left open where the match is weak. Size is stated for part of the rows, as once, few or many counts, or as a class when the clone is expanded.

>TRBV5-1|TRBJ2-2|NA|TRBD1
CASSLARQGDDGELFF
TGCGCCAGCAGCTTGGCCCGACAGGGAGATGACGGGGAGCTGTTTTTT
>TRBV6-5|TRBJ1-1|NA|NA
CASSWQNMNTEAFF
TGTGCCAGCAGTTGGCAGAACATGAACACTGAAGCTTTCTTT
>TRBV12-5|TRBJ1-4|NA|NA
CASGFLQGLEEKLFF
TGTGCTAGTGGTTTCCTTCAGGGGTTAGAGGAAAAACTGTTTTTT
>TRBV9|TRBJ1-2|few|TRBD1
CASSVDGTGGYYGYTF
TGTGCCAGCAGCGTAGATGGGACAGGGGGCTACTATGGCTACACCTTC
>TRBV2|TRBJ1-1|NA|TRBD1
CASLDRVRLRTEAFF
TGTGCCAGCTTGGACAGGGTTAGGTTAAGGACTGAAGCTTTCTTT
>TRBV30|TRBJ2-1|NA|NA
CAWSVLWYNEQFF
TGTGCCTGGAGTGTCCTATGGTACAATGAGCAGTTCTTC
>TRBV7-9|TRBJ1-3|NA|TRBD1
CASSLAAPHRGPGNTIYF
TGTGCCAGCAGCTTGGCAGCCCCCCACAGGGGGCCTGGAAACACCATATATTTT
>TRBV14|TRBJ2-3|NA|NA
CASSGLRDTLTADTQYF
TGTGCCAGCAGCGGACTCCGGGACACCTTGACCGCAGATACGCAGTATTTT
>TRBV11-2|TRBJ2-3|NA|TRBD1
CASSLVEDRVWPLAQYF
TGTGCCAGCAGCTTAGTAGAGGACAGGGTATGGCCCTTAGCGCAGTATTTT
>TRBV11-1|TRBJ2-7|NA|NA
CASSLGARGHSYEQYF
TGTGCCAGCAGCTTAGGGGCCCGGGGACACTCCTACGAGCAGTACTTC
>TRBV7-3|TRBJ2-3|NA|TRBD1
CASRPTGEDTQYF
TGTGCCAGCAGACCCACAGGGGAGGATACGCAGTATTTT
>TRBV6-6|TRBJ1-6|NA|NA
CASTRGESPLHF
TGTGCCAGCACCCGGGGTGAGTCACCCCTCCACTTT
>TRBV2|TRBJ2-3|NA|TRBD1
CASGPINDPRDRSSYF
TGTGCCAGCGGACCGATCAACGACCCTCGGGACAGATCCTCGTATTTT
>TRBV28|TRBJ2-7|NA|NA
CASSPDNYEQYF
TGTGCCAGCAGTCCCGACAACTACGAGCAGTACTTC
>TRBV30|TRBJ2-5|NA|TRBD2
CAWSAAGDQFETQYF
TGTGCCTGGAGTGCTGCGGGGGACCAGTTTGAGACCCAGTACTTC
>TRBV28|TRBJ2-1|NA|NA
CASSSSQPTQLTTDEQFF
TGTGCCAGCAGTTCATCCCAGCCTACACAACTGACAACTGATGAGCAGTTCTTC
>TRBV7-3|TRBJ2-3|NA|NA
CASSQTGFGDTQYF
TGTGCCAGCAGCCAGACGGGATTTGGGGATACGCAGTATTTT
>TRBV6-6|TRBJ2-3|NA|TRBD1
CASSYPWGQLTDTQYF
TGTGCCAGCAGTTACCCCTGGGGACAGCTCACAGATACGCAGTATTTT
>TRBV6-4|TRBJ2-2|NA|NA
CASSSTSGFTGELFF
TGTGCCAGCAGTTCTACATCAGGATTCACCGGGGAGCTGTTTTTT
>TRBV30|TRBJ2-7|NA|NA
CAWSVYLGVNEQYF
TGTGCCTGGAGTGTATATCTAGGGGTGAACGAGCAGTACTTC
>TRBV5-4|TRBJ1-1|NA|NA
CASSYRAGNTEAFF
TGTGCCAGCAGCTACAGGGCAGGGAACACTGAAGCTTTCTTT
>TRBV5-1|TRBJ1-1|NA|TRBD1
CASSGLGTDTEAFF
TGCGCCAGCAGCGGACTTGGGACAGACACTGAAGCTTTCTTT
>TRBV3-1/TRBV3-2|TRBJ1-1|NA|TRBD1
CASSATGAGTEAFF
TGTGCCAGCAGCGCTACAGGGGCCGGCACTGAAGCTTTCTTT
>TRBV3-1/TRBV3-2|TRBJ1-6|NA|NA
CASSHRDNNSPLHF
TGTGCCAGCAGCCATCGGGACAATAATTCACCCCTCCACTTT
>TRBV11-2|TRBJ2-1|NA|NA
CASSLGGRRNEQFF
TGTGCCAGCAGCTTAGGGGGCAGAAGAAATGAGCAGTTCTTC
>TRBV7-6|TRBJ1-5|many|NA
CASSSRQGNQPQHF
TGTGCCAGCAGCTCCAGACAAGGCAATCAGCCCCAGCATTTT
>TRBV6-5|TRBJ1-5|once|TRBD1
CASSPSGGIQPQHF
TGTGCCAGCAGTCCCTCAGGGGGGATACAGCCCCAGCATTTT
>TRBV24-1|TRBJ2-1|NA|NA
CATSDLGQGPNEQFF
TGTGCCACCAGTGACCTGGGACAAGGTCCAAATGAGCAGTTCTTC
>TRBV6-5|TRBJ1-6|once|TRBD1
CASSTQGAGNSPLHF
TGTGCCAGCAGTACACAGGGGGCAGGAAACTCACCCCTCCACTTT
>TRBV7-9|TRBJ1-1|NA|NA
CASSSKSQLEAFF
TGTGCCAGCAGTTCTAAGTCACAGCTTGAAGCTTTCTTT
>TRBV19|TRBJ2-7|NA|TRBD2
CASSIGLASEQYF
TGTGCCAGTAGTATAGGACTAGCCTCCGAGCAGTACTTC
>TRBV10-3|TRBJ1-3|NA|NA
CATQPGVAGNTIYF
TGTGCCACCCAACCCGGGGTAGCTGGAAACACCATATATTTT
>TRBV11-2|TRBJ2-7|once|TRBD1
CASSLSDRANEQYF
TGTGCCAGCAGCTTAAGCGACAGGGCAAACGAGCAGTACTTC
>TRBV6-2/TRBV6-3|TRBJ2-2|NA|NA
CASSYDLRGGATGELFF
TGTGCCAGCAGTTACGACCTACGTGGGGGGGCCACCGGGGAGCTGTTTTTT
>TRBV27|TRBJ1-2|NA|NA
CASSRALFGGYTF
TGTGCCAGCAGCAGGGCTCTTTTCGGTGGCTACACCTTC
>TRBV5-8|TRBJ2-1|NA|TRBD2
CASSPPSGGPRYNEQFF
TGTGCCAGCAGCCCACCTAGCGGGGGGCCCAGATACAATGAGCAGTTCTTC
>TRBV27|TRBJ1-1|NA|TRBD1
CASSLTGAGTEAFF
TGTGCCAGCAGTCTAACAGGGGCCGGGACTGAAGCTTTCTTT
>TRBV7-2|TRBJ2-7|once|TRBD2
CASSKTSGSYEQYF
TGTGCCAGCAGCAAAACTAGCGGATCCTACGAGCAGTACTTC
>TRBV4-3|TRBJ2-7|NA|NA
CASSPALETGEQYF
TGCGCCAGCAGCCCTGCCCTAGAGACGGGCGAGCAGTACTTC
>TRBV27|TRBJ1-5|NA|NA
CASSSQGVPSNQPQHF
TGTGCCAGCAGTTCACAGGGAGTCCCTAGCAATCAGCCCCAGCATTTT
>TRBV12-3/TRBV12-4|TRBJ2-5|NA|TRBD2
CASSLGGQETQYF
TGTGCCAGCAGTTTGGGAGGGCAAGAGACCCAGTACTTC
>TRBV18|TRBJ1-3|NA|TRBD1
CASSPLRDRADTIYF
TGTGCCAGCTCACCTTTACGAGACAGGGCGGACACCATATATTTT
>TRBV5-5|TRBJ2-3|NA|TRBD1
CASSPTGARTDTQYF
TGTGCCAGCAGCCCGACAGGGGCCCGCACAGATACGCAGTATTTT
>TRBV29-1|TRBJ1-6|once|TRBD1
CSASTGTGGNSPLHF
TGCAGCGCTAGCACCGGGACAGGGGGAAATTCACCCCTCCACTTT
>TRBV19|TRBJ1-2|once|TRBD1
CASRRQGASRNGYTF
TGTGCCAGTAGGAGACAGGGAGCCTCGAGGAATGGCTACACCTTC
>TRBV28|TRBJ1-4|NA|TRBD1
CASSPRGRGEKLFF
TGTGCCAGCAGTCCCAGGGGGCGTGGGGAAAAACTGTTTTTT
>TRBV19|TRBJ1-5|few|NA
CASRGGDQPQHF
TGTGCCAGTAGGGGAGGGGATCAGCCCCAGCATTTT
>TRBV19|TRBJ2-7|NA|TRBD1
CASSPGTDTEQYF
TGTGCCAGTAGTCCCGGGACAGACACCGAGCAGTACTTC
>TRBV5-1|TRBJ2-3|NA|NA
CASSLARGRSTDTQYF
TGCGCCAGCAGCTTGGCCAGGGGACGGAGCACAGATACGCAGTATTTT
>TRBV5-4|TRBJ2-2|NA|NA
CASVSSGDTGELFF
TGTGCCAGCGTGAGTTCAGGGGACACCGGGGAGCTGTTTTTT
>TRBV7-3|TRBJ1-1|NA|NA
CASSLLPQADTEAFF
TGTGCCAGCAGCTTACTTCCCCAGGCAGACACTGAAGCTTTCTTT
>TRBV5-1|TRBJ1-3|NA|TRBD1
CASSFGTVGNTIYF
TGCGCCAGCAGCTTCGGGACAGTTGGAAACACCATATATTTT
>TRBV5-6|TRBJ1-5|NA|NA
CASSLGRRTGQPQHF
TGTGCCAGCAGCTTGGGGCGACGGACGGGACAGCCCCAGCATTTT
>TRBV7-2|TRBJ2-4|NA|TRBD2
CASSLEAGAPAF
TGTGCCAGCAGCCTGGAAGCGGGGGCCCCCGCTTTC
>TRBV6-5|TRBJ2-3|NA|NA
CASSYNGPPGHTQYF
TGTGCCAGCAGTTACAATGGGCCCCCTGGCCATACGCAGTATTTT